This T cell receptor beta chain was sequenced for a study of blood T cell repertoires in COVID-19. Study at large: COVID-19 samples from acute and convalescent phases originated in the United States, Italy and Spain. From T cells, B-cell-depleted T cells, or PBMCs came the material, which was cDNA or gDNA.

Authors' analysis steps: It was from reference gene primer amplification that nucleated cell counts were estimated. Profiled with immunoSEQ multiplex PCR; TCRdb holds only in-frame clones, not every one. The DNA was the basis for D and trimming; V, J and clone size are from that table. The sample records roughly 130,000 clones, around 90% being singletons. Seattle's cohort entered during active infection and was followed longitudinally. CDR1 MNHEY and CDR2 SVGAGI come from the germline V gene. This CDR3 has 13 residues. V was shortened by 7 bases and J by 1 base, with 9 bases between the two germline ends.

The sample consisted of peripheral blood. The chain employs TRBV6-5 and TRBJ2-3; possibly TRBD2 for D (7 bases). This sequence was found in a human donor with COVID-19, enrolled during active disease. The donor label of this sample is uncertain. The DNA of the CDR3 is TGTGCCAGCAAGGGGGGGGGCACAGATACGCAGTATTTT. Encoded protein: CASKGGGTDTQYF.